This is a list of T cell receptor beta chains from one sample in a study of memory CD4+ T cells and cytomegalovirus serostatus. Using immunoSEQ multiplex PCR, the repertoire was profiled, and TCRdb retains in-frame clones only, with some absent. Found here are just under 95,000 clones, roughly 80% of them singletons; the top ten hold 3.6%. The sequenced material came from memory CD4+ T cells from blood. Receptors originate from an adult in good health and CMV-seropositive. The CDR3 runs from the conserved cysteine through the conserved F or W. The order of the fields is J gene, D gene, V gene, clone size, CDR3 DNA, CDR3 protein. The D gene is left open where the match is weak. Part of the rows lack a size; the others show once, few, many or a class for expanded clones.

TRBJ2-7 | . | TRBV28 | . | TGTGCCAGCAGGGGGTCCGTGGGGCTTGGCTACGAGCAGTACTTC | CASRGSVGLGYEQYF
TRBJ1-2 | TRBD1 | TRBV10-3 | . | TGTGCCATCAGTGCCCTCGGACAGGGTGGGGATGGCTACACCTTC | CAISALGQGGDGYTF
TRBJ2-1 | . | TRBV29-1 | . | TGCAGCGCCTCGAGGGCTAGCCGCTCCTACAATGAGCAGTTCTTC | CSASRASRSYNEQFF
TRBJ1-1 | TRBD1 | TRBV30 | . | TGTGCCTTCAGGGGGCTGAACACTGAAGCTTTCTTT | CAFRGLNTEAFF
TRBJ1-2 | TRBD1 | TRBV28 | . | TGTGCCAGCATCGGGACAGAGTATGGCTACACCTTC | CASIGTEYGYTF
TRBJ1-2 | . | TRBV28 | once | TGTGCCAGCAGCCCCGGGACCGGTGGCTACACCTTC | CASSPGTGGYTF
TRBJ2-3 | . | TRBV9 | . | TGTGCCAGCAGCGTAGGCCAGAGCACAGATACGCAGTATTTT | CASSVGQSTDTQYF
TRBJ1-5 | . | TRBV6-5 | . | TGTGCCAGCAGCGACCGGGGGAGAAATCAGCCCCAGCATTTT | CASSDRGRNQPQHF
TRBJ1-1 | . | TRBV7-3 | few | TGTGCCAGCAGCTTAACGCACGACACTGAAGCTTTCTTT | CASSLTHDTEAFF
TRBJ2-2 | . | TRBV19 | . | TGTGCCAGTAGCAAGGTTTCCGGGGAGCTGTTTTTT | CASSKVSGELFF
TRBJ1-2 | . | TRBV27 | few | TGTGCCAGCAGTTTAGTCCCAGGCCTTAACTATGGCTACACCTTC | CASSLVPGLNYGYTF
TRBJ1-1 | . | TRBV7-8 | . | TGTGCCAGCAGCTTAGTGACCGGGCGGGCTTTCTTT | CASSLVTGRAFF
TRBJ1-5 | TRBD1 | TRBV7-8 | . | TGTGCCAGCAGCTTAGGAGGACAGGGTGGCCAGCCCCAGCATTTT | CASSLGGQGGQPQHF
TRBJ2-2 | . | TRBV7-2 | . | TGTGCCAGCAGCCTCTATAACACCGGGGAGCTGTTTTTT | CASSLYNTGELFF
TRBJ1-3 | . | TRBV5-1 | . | TGCGCCAGCAGCTTTTTTGGGGCGTCTGGAAACACCATATATTTT | CASSFFGASGNTIYF
TRBJ1-2 | . | TRBV29-1 | . | TGCAGCGTTGTTTCGGGTAACTATGGCTACACCTTC | CSVVSGNYGYTF
TRBJ1-5 | . | TRBV4-3 | few | TGCGCCAGCAGCCCGTCCGGACTGGGGAATCAGCCCCAGCATTTT | CASSPSGLGNQPQHF
TRBJ2-7 | . | TRBV10-3 | . | TGTGCCATCAGCTCGACTCAGACCTACGAGCAGTACTTC | CAISSTQTYEQYF
TRBJ2-5 | . | TRBV2 | once | TGTGCCAGCAGTGAGGTGGGACAAGAGACCCAGTACTTC | CASSEVGQETQYF
TRBJ2-2 | . | TRBV19 | . | TGTGCCAGTAGTATACGTCGAGATCGGAACACCGGGGAGCTGTTTTTT | CASSIRRDRNTGELFF
TRBJ2-7 | . | TRBV7-8 | . | TGTGCCAGCAGCTTAGTAGCCAGGGGAATTGGCGAGCAGTACTTC | CASSLVARGIGEQYF
TRBJ1-1 | . | TRBV19 | . | TGTGCCAGTAGTCTGGAGTTTAGAACTGAAGCTTTCTTT | CASSLEFRTEAFF
TRBJ2-1 | TRBD2 | TRBV5-1 | . | TGCGCCAGCAGCTACTTCGGGCTAGCGGGAGTACAGCATGAGCAGTTCTTC | CASSYFGLAGVQHEQFF
TRBJ1-1 | TRBD1 | TRBV30 | once | TGTGCCCGGGACAGGGGGGTTGGTACTGAAGCTTTCTTT | CARDRGVGTEAFF
TRBJ2-3 | TRBD2 | TRBV11-3 | once | TGTGCCAGCAGCCGACGCCCAACTAGCGGGACATCCACAGATACGCAGTATTTT | CASSRRPTSGTSTDTQYF
TRBJ1-1 | . | TRBV29-1 | . | TGCAGCGTTGAGGGAAGGGCGGGAGCGAACACTGAAGCTTTCTTT | CSVEGRAGANTEAFF
TRBJ2-5 | . | TRBV7-7 | . | TGTGCTAGCAGCTTCCTCGAGGGTCGCGGAGAGACCCAGTACTTC | CASSFLEGRGETQYF
TRBJ1-1 | . | TRBV7-9 | . | TGTGCCAGCAGCTCCACCGTCGGGCAACGGATGACGGGTGAAGCTTTCTTT | CASSSTVGQRMTGEAFF
TRBJ1-1 | . | TRBV28 | . | TGTGCCAGCAGAACAGGGTCCACTGAAGCTTTCTTT | CASRTGSTEAFF
TRBJ1-2 | . | TRBV6-6 | . | TGTGCCAGCAGACACGACAGGACGTATGGCTACACCTTC | CASRHDRTYGYTF
TRBJ2-3 | TRBD1 | TRBV4-3 | . | TGCGCCAGCAGCCAGGGGTCGACAGGGGGCACAGATACGCAGTATTTT | CASSQGSTGGTDTQYF
TRBJ2-6 | TRBD1 | TRBV28 | few | TGTGCCAGCAGAAGACCGGGACAGGGGGCGCGCGGGGCCAACGTCCTGACTTTC | CASRRPGQGARGANVLTF
TRBJ2-7 | . | TRBV11-2 | . | TGTGCCAGCAGCTTAGATCGATGGGGCGAGCAGTACTTC | CASSLDRWGEQYF
TRBJ1-2 | . | TRBV20-1 | few | TGCAGTGCTACAGTCTCCTATGGCTACACCTTC | CSATVSYGYTF
TRBJ2-1 | . | TRBV28 | . | TGTGCCAGCAGGCTGGCCGACAATGAGCAGTTCTTC | CASRLADNEQFF
TRBJ2-5 | . | TRBV18 | . | TGTGCCAGCTCACCACAAGCGGGCCTCCAAGAGACCCAGTACTTC | CASSPQAGLQETQYF
TRBJ2-7 | TRBD2 | TRBV7-8 | . | TGTGCCAGCAGCGTCAGACTAGCGGGGTCCTACGAGCAGTACTTC | CASSVRLAGSYEQYF
TRBJ1-2 | . | TRBV12-5 | . | TGTGCTAGTGGTGTGTCGGGTTATGGCTACACCTTC | CASGVSGYGYTF
TRBJ2-4 | TRBD2 | TRBV9 | . | TGTGCCAGCAGCGTTTCCCTTATAGCGGGAGGTGAAAACATTCAGTACTTC | CASSVSLIAGGENIQYF
TRBJ2-5 | . | TRBV14 | . | TGTGCCAGCAGCCAAGATGCCCCGGGCCCGTACCAAGAGACCCAGTACTTC | CASSQDAPGPYQETQYF
TRBJ2-7 | TRBD2 | TRBV29-1 | . | TGCAGCGTTCGGGAGGGACCCTACGAGCAGTACTTC | CSVREGPYEQYF
TRBJ1-2 | TRBD1 | TRBV27 | few | TGTGCCAGCAGTCCCCGGGGCCCCGGCGTGGGGGGACAGGGCAACTATGGCTACACCTTC | CASSPRGPGVGGQGNYGYTF
TRBJ2-7 | . | TRBV18 | . | TGTGCCAGCTCACCAAAGGATTTCTACGAGCAGTACTTC | CASSPKDFYEQYF
TRBJ2-5 | TRBD2 | TRBV28 | . | TGTGCCAGCAGCCCTATCTCGGGGGGAAGAGAGACCCAGTACTTC | CASSPISGGRETQYF
TRBJ1-2 | TRBD1 | TRBV6-1 | . | TGTGCCAGCAGTGAAGCCGACAGGGTTGGAGGCTACACCTTC | CASSEADRVGGYTF
TRBJ2-3 | TRBD1 | TRBV29-1 | . | TGCAGCGTTGAGGACAGGTCGGTAGATACGCAGTATTTT | CSVEDRSVDTQYF
TRBJ1-4 | TRBD1 | TRBV4-1 | . | TGCGCCAGCAGCCAAGATTGGGGACAGGGTGATGAAAAACTGTTTTTT | CASSQDWGQGDEKLFF
TRBJ2-1 | TRBD2 | TRBV18 | . | TGTGCCAGCTCACCACCTAGCGGGAGTGGTAATGAGCAGTTCTTC | CASSPPSGSGNEQFF